The 18 T cell receptor beta chains given below trace back to one sample, sequenced in a study of Tregs in tolerant kidney transplant recipients. Recipients received nonmyeloablative bone marrow transplants from related graft donors, with transient mixed chimerism. Sequenced by immunoSEQ multiplex PCR; TCRdb stores in-frame clones only, minus some. This sample has over 70,000 clones, with about 91% found just once. The sample consisted of CD4+ T cells from blood (PBMCs), taken 24 months after the transplant. These receptors all stem from a human patient who received a combined kidney and bone marrow transplant. Part of the T cells may come from the graft donor.

V gene TRBV5-1 combines with J gene TRBJ1-1, with 10 bases aligning to TRBD1. The CDR3 runs 16 residues. CDR1 is SGHRS, CDR2 YFSETQ, per germline. Trimming took 0 bases from V and 6 from J; bases not matched to a gene: 8. The CDR3 region has the DNA TGCGCCAGCAGCTTGGATGGACAGGGGGGTTGGTCTGAAGCTTTCTTT. Amino acids: CASSLDGQGGWSEAFF.

The V gene is TRBV18, the J gene TRBJ2-7, with a weak D call TRBD2 (5 bases). The germline CDR1 and CDR2 sequences are KGHSH and LQKENI. Trimming removed 1 base at V and 0 bases at J, with 13 bases between. The CDR3 is 16 amino acids. CDR3 amino acids: CASSPRGLPSSYEQYF. CDR3 in DNA: TGTGCCAGCTCACCACGCGGACTCCCAAGCTCCTACGAGCAGTACTTC. The full variable domain, completed using reference TRBV18 and TRBJ2-7, is NAGVMQNPRHLVRRRGQEARLRCSPMKGHSHVYWYRQLPEEGLKFMVYLQKENIIDESGMPKERFSAEFPKEGPSILRIQQVVRGDSAAYFCASSPRGLPSSYEQYFGPGTRLTVT.

The chain recombines TRBV6-1 with TRBJ1-4; 7 bases are shared with TRBD1. The CDR3 has 15 amino acids. The germline CDR1 and CDR2 sequences are MNHNS and SASEGT. J was trimmed by 3 bases and V by 1 base; bases with no gene match: 2. As DNA, the CDR3 is TGTGCCAGCAGTGAAGGCACAGGGGCTAATGAAAAACTGTTTTTT. Its translation is CASSEGTGANEKLFF.

The V and J genes are TRBV4-2 and TRBJ2-3, with 8 positions matching TRBD2. The junction had 8 bases not matched to a gene; V was cut back by 4 bases and J by 2 bases. The CDR3 is 16 amino acids. Germline V gene sequence: CDR1 LGHNA, CDR2 YNFKEQ. The chain's CDR3 is CASSLLAGRNTDTQYF. For the CDR3, the DNA is TGTGCCAGCAGCCTTTTAGCGGGGAGAAACACAGATACGCAGTATTTT.

The chain recombines TRBV4-2 with TRBJ1-1; D unclear. This CDR3 is built from 12 residues. V lost 0 bases and J lost 11, with 10 bases in between. Germline V gives CDR1 LGHNA, CDR2 YNFKEQ. CDR3 bases: TGTGCCAGCAGCCAAGATCTTGGCAGGGCTTTCTTT. This codes for CASSQDLGRAFF.

This rearrangement joins TRBV5-1 to TRBJ1-4; 7 nucleotides align to TRBD1. Germline lookup yields CDR1 SGHRS and CDR2 YFSETQ. V dropped 4 bases and J dropped 5; count of bases not matched to a gene: 8. The CDR3 is 15 amino acids. The CDR3 region has the DNA TGCGCCAGCAGCAACCGACAGGGAGGAAATGAAAAACTGTTTTTT. It translates to CASSNRQGGNEKLFF.

The gene calls are TRBV5-1 and TRBJ1-3; 7 bases agree with TRBD1. The V gene end was trimmed by 4 bases and the J gene end by 8 bases; junction bases not matched to a gene: 9. The CDR3 is 14 residues long. The V gene's germline CDR1 is SGHRS and CDR2 YFSETQ. Here the CDR3 reads CASSTTDRSDTIYF. Written as DNA, the CDR3 is TGCGCCAGCAGCACGACGGACAGGTCGGACACCATATATTTT.

This clone was detected once. The chain employs TRBV5-8 and TRBJ2-1, with TRBD2 matching over 11 bases. Germline V gene lookup returns CDR1 SGHTS and CDR2 YDEGEE. V trimming: 2 bases; J trimming: 4 bases; junction bases outside the gene matches: 8. The CDR3 is 17 residues long. The CDR3 sequence: CASSFGLAGGRYNEQFF. CDR3 coding DNA: TGTGCCAGCAGCTTTGGTCTAGCGGGAGGTCGTTACAATGAGCAGTTCTTC.

This clone was detected only once. This chain joins TRBV5-1 and TRBJ2-5; 7 nucleotides align to TRBD1. This CDR3 region has 14 residues. Germline CDR1 is SGHRS and CDR2 is YFSETQ. The J segment lost 4 bases and the V segment lost 1 base, leaving 4 bases of the junction unmatched. CDR3 in amino acids: CASSLTGVGETQYF. For the CDR3, the DNA is TGCGCCAGCAGCTTGACAGGGGTGGGAGAGACCCAGTACTTC. Full variable domain (remainder filled in from reference TRBV5-1 and TRBJ2-5): KAGVTQTPRYLIKTRGQQVTLSCSPISGHRSVSWYQQTPGQGLQFLFEYFSETQRNKGNFPGRFSGRQFSNSRSEMNVSTLELGDSALYLCASSLTGVGETQYFGPGTRLLVL.

The V gene is TRBV5-1, the J gene TRBJ2-3, with 8 bases matching TRBD2. The length of the CDR3 is 16 residues. CDR1 and CDR2 from the germline V gene are SGHRS and YFSETQ. Unmatched junction bases numbered 8, after V lost 5 bases and J lost 0 bases. The DNA of the CDR3 is TGCGCCAGCAGTTATAGACTAGCGCTAAGCACAGATACGCAGTATTTT. Translating it yields CASSYRLALSTDTQYF.

The rearrangement links TRBV5-4 to TRBJ1-1; D uncertain. Germline lookup yields CDR1 SGHNT and CDR2 YYREEE (reference sequence). The V gene lost 4 bases and the J gene lost 0 bases, with 10 bases spanning the gap. The CDR3 covers 14 residues. CDR3 DNA: TGTGCCAGCAGCCCGGAGAGGGTGAACACTGAAGCTTTCTTT. This translates into CASSPERVNTEAFF.

The chain couples TRBV4-3 to TRBJ1-4; D is perhaps TRBD1 (5 bases). The CDR3 length is 16 residues. CDR1 and CDR2 (germline): LGHNA, YSLEER. V was pared by 0 bases and J by 4 bases, with 12 bases between. The CDR3 reads CASSQDDRQGNEKLFF. CDR3 DNA sequence: TGCGCCAGCAGCCAAGATGATAGGCAGGGTAATGAAAAACTGTTTTTT.

V gene TRBV2 combines with J gene TRBJ1-5; 9 bases map to TRBD1. Germline V gene lookup returns CDR1 SNHLY and CDR2 FYNNEI. V gave up 7 bases and J gave up 5 bases; unmatched junction bases: 9. The CDR3 extends over 15 amino acids. The CDR3 DNA follows: TGTGCCAGCACCGAGGCGACAGGGGGGGATCAGCCCCAGCATTTT. Amino acids: CASTEATGGDQPQHF.

V gene TRBV19 combines with J gene TRBJ2-5; weak D call: TRBD2 (5 bases). CDR3 length: 15 residues. Germline values: CDR1 LNHDA, CDR2 SQIVND (reference sequence). The V end lost 6 bases, the J end lost 5 bases, and 19 bases lay between the germline ends. CDR3 loop: CASRGGRGGSETQYF. CDR3 bases: TGTGCCAGTAGAGGAGGCCGTGGAGGCTCCGAGACCCAGTACTTC.

This clone was seen only once. The chain couples TRBV2 to TRBJ2-7, with 7 positions matching TRBD2. From germline, CDR1 is SNHLY and CDR2 FYNNEI. V lost 7 bases, J lost 4 bases, and 7 bases stayed unmatched. The CDR3 has 13 amino acids. The CDR3 sequence is CASTGRGRYEQYF. CDR3 coding DNA: TGTGCCAGCACTGGGCGGGGGAGGTACGAGCAGTACTTC.

This sequence joins TRBV29-1 and TRBJ1-2; D possibly corresponds to TRBD1 (5 bases). Germline assignment: CDR1 SQVTM and CDR2 ANQGSEA. Between the trimmed V and J ends, which lost 4 bases and 7 bases, there was a span of 10 bases. This CDR3 has 11 amino acids. The CDR3 DNA is TGCAGCGTTGTTGGGGCGTTTGGCTACACCTTC. Its translation: CSVVGAFGYTF.

The CDR3 coding sequence is TGTGCCAGCAGTTTTCGGGGAGGTATCAACTATGGCTACACCTTC. Protein sequence: CASSFRGGINYGYTF. The genes are TRBV28 and TRBJ1-2; no definite D call. The CDR3 runs 15 residues. Germline V gives CDR1 MDHEN, CDR2 SYDVKM. V was cut by 3 bases and J by 2 bases, with 13 bases left in between.

V is TRBV7-3 and J is TRBJ2-3; 9 bases fit TRBD1. The junction had 7 bases not matched to a gene; V was cut back by 6 bases and J by 3 bases. The CDR3 has 15 residues. Germline CDR1 and CDR2: SGHTA and FQGTGA. CDR3 bases: TGTGCCAGCAGTTCCGGGACAGGGTGGACAGATACGCAGTATTTT. This gives the protein CASSSGTGWTDTQYF.